The entry below gives a single TCR beta chain sequence along with its context. These data originate in a study of blood T cell repertoires in COVID-19. Produced via immunoSEQ multiplex PCR; TCRdb's table is partial and in-frame only. The sample carries fewer than 400,000 clones, around 85% recorded once. CDR1 and CDR2 from the germline V gene are SGHAT and FQDESV (reference sequence). The length of the CDR3 is 13 residues. Trimming left V 2 bases short and J 4 bases short, with 8 bases between. Researchers sorted participants into cohorts using their self-reported clinical history. Sequencing used PBMCs or T cells enriched from blood (not recorded which). The chain is built from TRBV11-1 and TRBJ1-1; the D gene is possibly TRBD1 (6 bases). The sequence derives from a man between 25 and 39 years old who had recovered from COVID-19. CDR3 in DNA: TGTGCCAGCAGCTTACTACAGGGCACTGAAGCTTTCTTT. Protein product: CASSLLQGTEAFF.